What follows are 28 T cell receptor beta chains derived from one specimen sequenced in a study of blood T cells in healthy people across ages. A second PCR, run for roughly 7 to 12 cycles, used a sample-barcoded 5' primer plus a J-beta primer mix. MiXCR, applied by TCRdb to the 5' RACE reads, yields one record per CDR3 protein. The sample has 800,000 to 950,000 distinct CDR3 sequences, almost 30% seen once. Another study also made use of these data, one on T cells of mothers and their children.

Sequences were obtained from blood. Receptor source: a woman aged 35 to 49 in good health.

This chain joins TRBV10-3 and TRBJ2-1, with 8 bases aligning to TRBD2. This CDR3 has 16 amino acids. Germline assignment: CDR1 ENHRY and CDR2 SYGVKD. Trimming cost V 3 bases and J 4 bases; bases outside gene matches: 8. The CDR3 nucleotides read TGTGCCATCAGTGAAAGAGAGCGGGGGCCTTACAATGAGCAGTTCTTC. It is translated as CAISERERGPYNEQFF.

This clonotype was seen a handful of times. The chain couples TRBV10-3 to TRBJ1-1; 7 bases are shared with TRBD1. The CDR3 loop spans 13 amino acids. J gave up 8 bases and V 6 bases, and 9 bases lay outside the gene matches. Per the germline V gene, CDR1 is ENHRY and CDR2 is SYGVKD. CDR3 sequence (DNA): TGTGCCATCAGGGAGGACAGGATCTCGGAAGCTTTCTTT. Translated, it gives CAIREDRISEAFF.

This chain uses TRBV7-6 with TRBJ2-7; 8 bases fit TRBD2. The DNA end is a closer match to TRBJ2-5, so the J assignment may be wrong. The CDR3 sequence is 15 residues long. Germline values: CDR1 SGHVS, CDR2 FNYEAQ. The CDR3, as DNA: TGTGCCAGCAGCTTAACCGGACTAGCCCCAGAGACCCAGTACTTC. It encodes CASSLTGLAPETQYF.

This clonotype was counted at least ten times. The genes are TRBV6-5 and TRBJ1-6; no clear D gene. Trimming took 2 bases from V and 10 from J, leaving 15 bases between them. This CDR3 region has 15 residues. CDR1 and CDR2 from the germline V gene are MNHEY and SVGAGI. As DNA, the CDR3 is TGTGCCAGCAGTTACGAAGGGTGGGGAGACTCACCCCTCCACTTT. Residues: CASSYEGWGDSPLHF.

A word on this clonotype: A single base separates this from a much larger clone, so it may be a read error. The chain uses TRBV15 and TRBJ2-4, with 9 bases fitting TRBD2. TRBJ2-5 matches the DNA end more closely, so the J call is doubtful. Germline CDR1 is LNHNV and CDR2 is YYDKDF (reference sequence). The CDR3 has 14 residues. This chain's CDR3 is CATRREGDQETQYF. Here the CDR3 DNA reads TGTGCCACCCGGCGGGAGGGGGACCAAGAGACCCAGTACTTC.

Of note for this clonotype: A read error may explain this, as a much larger clone is one base away. The chain recombines TRBV18 with TRBJ2-7; TRBD1 aligns across 11 bases. V shed 5 bases and J 3 bases; nucleotides not matched to a gene: 6. This CDR3 spans 15 amino acids. Germline loops: CDR1 KGHSH, CDR2 LQKENI. The CDR3 DNA reads as TGTGCCAGCTCAGTGGACAGGGGGCGTCGCTACGAGCAGTACTTC. It codes for CASSVDRGRRYEQYF.

This clonotype has at least ten counts. V gene TRBV20-1 combines with J gene TRBJ2-1; 10 bases agree with TRBD2. The CDR3 contains 18 residues. CDR1 and CDR2 (germline): DFQATT, SNEGSKA (reference sequence). J was trimmed by 3 bases and V by 6 bases; bases with no gene match: 17. DNA of the CDR3: TGCAGTGCAATACCCTTAAGCGGGGGGGCGGGGCACTACAATGAGCAGTTCTTC. It encodes CSAIPLSGGAGHYNEQFF.

This clonotype was seen at least ten times. The rearrangement uses TRBV29-1 and TRBJ2-1, with D possibly matching TRBD2 (6 bases). The CDR3 covers 14 residues. Germline values: CDR1 SQVTM, CDR2 ANQGSEA. V dropped 5 bases and J dropped 4 bases, with 15 bases sitting between them. The CDR3 DNA reads TGCAGCGTTCTCGGCGTAGCGGCTTACAATGAGCAGTTCTTC. It is translated as CSVLGVAAYNEQFF.

This clonotype was recorded a few times. The chain has TRBV19 and TRBJ2-7, with D tentatively TRBD1 or TRBD2 (7 bases each). The CDR3 covers 14 residues. Per germline, CDR1 LNHDA and CDR2 SQIVND (reference sequence). Trimming took 7 bases from V and 2 from J, leaving 15 bases between them. The chain's CDR3 is CASKGGDSPYEQYF. CDR3 coding DNA: TGTGCCAGTAAGGGGGGGGACAGCCCCTACGAGCAGTACTTC.

This clonotype was recorded a few times. The CDR3 here is CASSEYLVTDTQYF. CDR3 DNA sequence: TGCGCCAGCAGTGAATACCTAGTCACAGATACGCAGTATTTT. The genes are TRBV10-2 and TRBJ2-3, with D unclear. In germline, CDR1 is WSHSY, CDR2 SAAADI. CDR3 size: 14 residues. V was shortened by 3 bases and J by 2 bases, with 9 bases between the two germline ends.

The chain recombines TRBV24-1 with TRBJ1-2; a possible D gene is TRBD1 (5 bases). The V gene's germline CDR1 is KGHDR and CDR2 SFDVKD. The length of the CDR3 is 14 residues. With 0 bases removed from V and 8 bases from J, the gap between germline ends came to 12 bases. The CDR3 is CATSDLNGWGGYTF. As DNA, the CDR3 is TGTGCCACCAGTGATTTGAACGGTTGGGGGGGCTACACCTTC.

The chain carries TRBV28 and TRBJ1-1; D ambiguous. The CDR3 is made up of 14 amino acids. Germline V CDR1 and CDR2: MDHEN, SYDVKM. V lost 6 bases and J lost 0, with 11 bases in between. The CDR3 DNA reads as TGTGCCAGCAGCCCTTCAGTAATGAACACTGAAGCTTTCTTT. Translated, it gives CASSPSVMNTEAFF. Based on the CDR3 plus reference TRBV28 and TRBJ1-1, the full variable domain is DVKVTQSSRYLVKRTGEKVFLECVQDMDHENMFWYRQDPGLGLRLIYFSYDVKMKEKGDIPEGYSVSREKKERFSLILESASTNQTSMYLCASSPSVMNTEAFFGQGTRLTVV.

This chain connects TRBV5-1 to TRBJ1-6; D perhaps matches TRBD1 (5 bases). The CDR3 spans 15 residues. Trimming shortened V by 0 bases and J by 8 bases, and 12 bases separated the two germline ends. From germline, CDR1 is SGHRS and CDR2 YFSETQ. CDR3 nucleotide sequence: TGCGCCAGCAGCTTGGAACTTGGGGGATATTCACCCCTCCACTTT. Protein sequence: CASSLELGGYSPLHF.

Concerning this clonotype: The junction differs from germline at one of its ends, possibly a read error. The chain combines TRBV7-7 with TRBJ2-1; 11 bases agree with TRBD2. From germline, CDR1 is SSHAT and CDR2 FNYEAQ (reference sequence). The CDR3 totals 15 residues. CDR3 sequence reads: CASSVLAGGRREQFF. Written as DNA, the CDR3 is TGTGCTAGCAGCGTTTTAGCGGGGGGGCGCCGGGAGCAGTTCTTC.

This clonotype was counted a few times. The V gene is TRBV2, the J gene TRBJ2-2, with 9 bases lining up with TRBD1. CDR3 length: 15 residues. V lost 7 bases to trimming and J lost 5 bases; unmatched junction nucleotides: 8. Germline loops: CDR1 SNHLY, CDR2 FYNNEI. The CDR3 sequence is CASKQQGARTGELFF. The CDR3 nucleotides read TGTGCCAGCAAACAACAGGGGGCGAGGACCGGGGAGCTGTTTTTT.

CDR3 nucleotides: TGTGCCAGCAGCGAACGGGGGACAGGGGTTAATGGCTACACCTTC. Translation gives CASSERGTGVNGYTF. J is TRBJ1-2 and V is TRBV9; 10 bases fit TRBD1. The CDR3 spans 15 residues. Trimming at V came to 3 bases and at J to 6 bases, leaving 8 bases not matched to a gene. Germline CDR1 reads SGDLS; CDR2 reads YYNGEE.

The CDR3 region has the DNA TGTGCCAGCAGCCAAGCAAGGGGGCAAGAGACCCAGTACTTC. This encodes CASSQARGQETQYF. The V and J genes are TRBV3-1 and TRBJ2-5, with a tentative D call TRBD1 (6 bases). The CDR3 loop spans 14 amino acids. The V end was cut by 1 base, the J end by 2 bases, with 8 bases between. Germline CDR1 LGHDT, CDR2 YNNKEL (reference sequence).

The V gene is TRBV5-6, the J gene TRBJ1-1; unclear D gene. This CDR3 is built from 12 residues. V was clipped by 0 bases and J by 3 bases, with 3 bases between them. Germline V gene lookup returns CDR1 SGHDT and CDR2 YYEEEE. The CDR3 DNA follows: TGTGCCAGCAGCTTGGCCCACACTGAAGCTTTCTTT. This codes for CASSLAHTEAFF.

The rearrangement uses TRBV24-1 and TRBJ2-1; TRBD1 agrees at 9 bases. Germline lookup yields CDR1 KGHDR and CDR2 SFDVKD. The CDR3 runs to 14 residues. V was clipped by 7 bases and J by 7 bases; unmatched bases: 7. The CDR3 DNA reads TGTGCCACCAGGGGGACCGGGACAGGGAATGAGCAGTTCTTC. It specifies CATRGTGTGNEQFF.

The J gene is TRBJ2-5, the V gene TRBV10-3; a possible D gene is TRBD2 (5 bases). CDR1 is ENHRY, CDR2 SYGVKD, per germline. Trimming took off 5 bases at V and 1 base at J, with 5 bases between the two ends. The CDR3 covers 12 residues. CDR3 residues: CAISTSQETQYF. The DNA for the CDR3 is TGTGCCATCAGTACTAGCCAAGAGACCCAGTACTTC.

This clonotype was counted a few times. This sequence joins TRBV7-3 and TRBJ2-7; 7 bases line up with TRBD2. V shed 4 bases, J shed 2 bases, and the junction held 5 bases outside the gene matches. This CDR3 comprises 14 residues. Germline CDR1 reads SGHTA; CDR2 reads FQGTGA. The CDR3 sequence is CASSSKGGTYEQYF. The CDR3 DNA follows: TGTGCCAGCAGCTCAAAGGGAGGGACCTACGAGCAGTACTTC.

This clonotype was recorded a few times. Germline is not matched at one junction end, which may reflect a read error. V and J are TRBV7-7 and TRBJ2-5, with TRBD2 matching 14 bases. The CDR3 is 15 residues long. Germline CDR1 SSHAT, CDR2 FNYEAQ (reference sequence). CDR3 bases: TGTGCTAGCAGCCCGTCGACTAGCGGGGGGGGGACCCAGTACTTC. Translation gives CASSPSTSGGGTQYF.

This clonotype occurred once. This chain uses TRBV20-1 with TRBJ1-5; the D gene is possibly TRBD1 (5 bases). This CDR3 has 15 amino acids. V lost 3 bases and J 7 bases, leaving 19 bases between the germline ends. CDR1 is DFQATT, CDR2 SNEGSKA, per germline (reference sequence). CDR3 in DNA: TGCAGTGCTAGGGATATGGAGGGGAAAGGGCAGCCCCAGCATTTT. It is translated as CSARDMEGKGQPQHF.

A remark on this clonotype: A much larger clone sits a single nucleotide away, making a read error possible. The V gene is TRBV29-1, the J gene TRBJ2-3; TRBD1 or TRBD2 may be the D gene (5 bases each). The germline V gene has CDR1 SQVTM and CDR2 ANQGSEA. This CDR3 is built from 15 residues. Trimming left V 6 bases short and J 4 bases short, with 20 bases between. The CDR3 nucleotides read TGCAGCGTACCCACCTCGTCGGGGCTCGCAGATACGCAGTATTTT. Translated: CSVPTSSGLADTQYF.

This clonotype came up many times. The chain has TRBV29-1 and TRBJ1-5; 8 bases match TRBD1. CDR3 length equals 13 residues. Unmatched junction bases numbered 6, after V lost 6 bases and J lost 5 bases. Germline V gives CDR1 SQVTM, CDR2 ANQGSEA. The CDR3 nucleotides are TGCAGCGTAGTCCAGGGGGCCGATCAGCCCCAGCATTTT. This gives the protein CSVVQGADQPQHF. Full variable domain (remainder filled in from reference TRBV29-1 and TRBJ1-5): SAVISQKPSRDICQRGTSLTIQCQVDSQVTMMFWYRQQPGQSLTLIATANQGSEATYESGFVIDKFPISRPNLTFSTLTVSNMSPEDSSIYLCSVVQGADQPQHFGDGTRLSIL.

As regards this clonotype: A much larger clone differs from this one at a single base, so this may be a read error. V gene TRBV20-1 combines with J gene TRBJ2-1, with D unclear. The CDR3 runs 15 residues. Germline V gene lookup returns CDR1 DFQATT and CDR2 SNEGSKA (reference sequence). The V end lost 3 bases, the J end lost 7 bases, and 19 bases lay between the germline ends. CDR3 amino acids: CSARKRSGNRNEQFF. The CDR3 DNA sequence: TGCAGTGCTAGGAAGAGGAGTGGGAACCGGAATGAGCAGTTCTTC.

This clonotype was counted at least ten times. The gene calls are TRBV29-1 and TRBJ2-5; D might be TRBD1 (5 bases). Trimming stripped 5 bases from V and 5 bases from J, with 12 bases between. Germline CDR1 and CDR2: SQVTM and ANQGSEA. This CDR3 has 12 amino acids. DNA for the CDR3: TGCAGCGTTCAAAGGGGAAGGGAGACCCAGTACTTC. Its protein is CSVQRGRETQYF.

The chain couples TRBV6-1 to TRBJ1-1; D might be TRBD1 (6 bases). Germline V gene lookup returns CDR1 MNHNS and CDR2 SASEGT. The CDR3 consists of 15 residues. Trimming left V 6 bases short and J 1 base short, with 15 bases between. The CDR3 loop is CASSGVWGANTEAFF. CDR3 DNA sequence: TGTGCCAGCAGCGGAGTATGGGGGGCGAACACTGAAGCTTTCTTT.